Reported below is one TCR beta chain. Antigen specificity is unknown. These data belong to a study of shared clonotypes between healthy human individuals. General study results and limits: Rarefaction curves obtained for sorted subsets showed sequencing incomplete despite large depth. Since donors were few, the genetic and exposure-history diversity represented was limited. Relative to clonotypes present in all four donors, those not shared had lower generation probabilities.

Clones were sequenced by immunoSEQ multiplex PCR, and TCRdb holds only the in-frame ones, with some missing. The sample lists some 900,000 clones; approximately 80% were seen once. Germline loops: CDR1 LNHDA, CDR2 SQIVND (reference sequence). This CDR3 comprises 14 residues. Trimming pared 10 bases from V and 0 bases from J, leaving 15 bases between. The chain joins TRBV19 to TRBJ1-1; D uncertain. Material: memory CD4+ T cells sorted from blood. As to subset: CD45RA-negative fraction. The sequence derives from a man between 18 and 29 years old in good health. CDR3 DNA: TGTGCCACCCAAGAGCTTAACATGAACACTGAAGCTTTCTTT. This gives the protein CATQELNMNTEAFF.